This entry lists 22 T cell receptor beta chains sequenced from one sample in a study of tumor and adjacent non-tumor tissue in lung cancer. Three rounds of nested PCR, following a modified ARM-PCR protocol, produced the TCRbeta library. MiXCR, applied by TCRdb to the multiplex PCR reads, yields one record per CDR3 protein. Among 48,000 or so distinct CDR3 sequences listed, roughly 60% were seen once. This sample's RNA came from whole unsorted tissue. Distant lung tissue was collected more than 3 cm away from the tumor edge. The sequenced sample was distant non-tumor lung tissue. Source of these receptors: a woman aged 70-85 years with non-small cell lung cancer.

Notes on this clonotype: The final CDR3 position lacks the conserved phenylalanine or tryptophan, pointing to a likely read error. The V call is TRBV12-3 or TRBV12-4, the J call TRBJ2-3, with D possibly being TRBD2 (5 bases). The CDR3 contains 13 residues. V was pared by 5 bases and J by 5 bases, with 11 bases between. This chain's CDR3 is CASSTTKGDTQYS. CDR3 in DNA: TGTGCCAGCAGTACGACTAAGGGAGATACGCAGTATTCT.

CDR3 sequence: CSVGLAGEIYDGQFF. CDR3 sequence (DNA): TGCAGCGTGGGACTAGCGGGAGAGATCTACGATGGGCAGTTCTTC. This chain joins TRBV29-1 and TRBJ2-1; 14 positions agree with TRBD2. Trimming at V came to 6 bases and at J to 12 bases, leaving 13 bases not matched to a gene. CDR3 length equals 15 residues. The germline gives CDR1 SQVTM, CDR2 ANQGSEA.

As for this clonotype: The conserved phenylalanine or tryptophan is not found at the CDR3 terminus, so this likely reflects a read error. The DNA is left out, because the CDR3 cannot be placed on it with certainty; the CDR3 is given as TCRdb lists it. This rearrangement joins TRBV11-1 to TRBJ2-1; the table's D call TRBD1 went unverified against the DNA. The CDR3 is 13 amino acids long, termini counted. The germline V gene has CDR1 SGHAT and CDR2 FQDESV (reference sequence). This CDR3 reads CASSPGPVGERLL.

J is TRBJ2-2 and V is TRBV11-3; 8 nucleotides agree with TRBD1. V dropped 9 bases and J dropped 5; count of bases not matched to a gene: 11. Germline CDR1 is SGHNT and CDR2 is YENEEA. This CDR3 region has 15 residues. CDR3 sequence (DNA): TGTGCCAGTAGTTCCATTACAGGGGGGACCGGGGAGCTGTTTTTT. Translated: CASSSITGGTGELFF.

Note on this clonotype: It may be a read error: a sequence one base away is much more abundant. V and J are TRBV20-1 and TRBJ2-3, with D possibly being TRBD2 (5 bases). The V and J ends lost 4 bases and 2 bases respectively, with 16 bases between them. There are 15 residues in the CDR3. CDR1 DFQATT and CDR2 SNEGSKA come from the germline V gene (reference sequence). The CDR3 spells CSANTGETLTDTQYF. The DNA of the CDR3 is TGCAGTGCTAACACCGGGGAGACGCTCACAGATACGCAGTATTTT.

The chain combines TRBV4-2 with TRBJ1-6; D call uncertain. The CDR3 is 16 residues long. Germline values: CDR1 LGHNA, CDR2 YNFKEQ. The ends were cut back, 4 bases at V and 3 bases at J, with 13 bases in the middle. The CDR3 spells CASSRGPRSYNSPLHF. The CDR3 bases are TGTGCCAGCAGCCGTGGACCGAGAAGCTATAATTCACCCCTCCACTTT.

The chain recombines TRBV28 with TRBJ2-7, with 8 bases fitting TRBD2. CDR1 is MDHEN, CDR2 SYDVKM, per germline. This CDR3 spans 13 amino acids. Trimming took 11 bases from V and 3 from J; bases not matched to a gene: 9. CDR3 amino acids: CARITGGLYEQYF. The DNA of the CDR3 is TGTGCCCGTATAACGGGAGGGCTCTACGAGCAGTACTTC.

In the case of this clonotype: No conserved phenylalanine or tryptophan is present at the end of the CDR3, so a read error is the likely explanation. The gene calls are TRBV30 and TRBJ1-2, with D possibly matching TRBD1 (5 bases). CDR3 size: 13 residues. Germline V gene sequence: CDR1 GTSNPN, CDR2 SVGIG (reference sequence). With 7 bases removed from V and 9 bases from J, the gap between germline ends came to 21 bases. In DNA, the CDR3 is TGTGCCTTCCCTCTGGAGCAGGGCCATAGCTACACCTCC. Its protein product is CAFPLEQGHSYTS.

Note on this clonotype: One end of the junction does not line up with germline, which may come from a read error. The CDR3, as DNA: TGTGCCTTCAGTGTATCAGGCCTAAAAGCAGATACGCAGTATTTT. Protein product: CAFSVSGLKADTQYF. The genes are TRBV10-3 and TRBJ2-3; no clear D. The CDR3 spans 15 residues. Germline CDR1 and CDR2: ENHRY and SYGVKD.

CDR3 region: CAWGPNGVPLLNTEAFF. The CDR3 DNA sequence: TGTGCCTGGGGCCCAAACGGCGTCCCTCTCCTGAACACTGAAGCTTTCTTT. The chain uses TRBV30 and TRBJ1-1; no reliable D call. V lost 5 bases, J lost 0 bases, and 22 bases lay in between. The CDR3 is 17 amino acids. Germline CDR1 is GTSNPN and CDR2 is SVGIG (reference sequence).

This clonotype was observed many times. J is TRBJ2-1 and V is TRBV28; D might be TRBD2 (7 bases). The V end was cut by 4 bases, the J end by 4 bases, with 17 bases between. The V gene's germline CDR1 is MDHEN and CDR2 SYDVKM. The CDR3 extends over 16 amino acids. The CDR3 nucleotides read TGTGCCAGCAGTTCGAGAGGGGGGGGGCCGTACAATGAGCAGTTCTTC. It yields the protein CASSSRGGGPYNEQFF.

This clonotype was counted between two and nine times. This chain joins TRBV20-1 and TRBJ2-1; TRBD1 aligns across 10 bases. Germline CDR1 and CDR2: DFQATT and SNEGSKA (reference sequence). J was trimmed by 6 bases and V by 4 bases; bases with no gene match: 6. This CDR3 is 14 amino acids long. The CDR3 DNA follows: TGCAGTGCTATGACTGACAGGGGGCTCAATGAGCAGTTCTTC. Translating it yields CSAMTDRGLNEQFF.

V and J are TRBV20-1 and TRBJ2-5, with 8 bases that match TRBD2. Germline CDR1 and CDR2: DFQATT and SNEGSKA (reference sequence). The CDR3 consists of 15 residues. Trimming took 3 bases from V and 5 from J; bases not matched to a gene: 11. Written as DNA, the CDR3 is TGCAGTGCTAGGACTAGCGTGAGGTTGCGGGAGACCCAGTACTTC. Translation: CSARTSVRLRETQYF.

This clonotype was observed a single time. One junction end disagrees with the germline gene, perhaps due to a read error. The chain is built from TRBV10-3 and TRBJ1-1, with D uncertain. There are 15 residues in the CDR3. Germline-derived CDR1 and CDR2 are ENHRY and SYGVKD. The chain's CDR3 is CSIGENGGKDTEAFF. The CDR3 coding sequence is TGTTCCATCGGTGAGAACGGAGGAAAGGACACTGAAGCTTTCTTT.

The chain recombines TRBV11-2 with TRBJ2-3; D ambiguous. Germline CDR1 is SGHAT and CDR2 is FQNNGV. The length of the CDR3 is 15 residues. The V end lost 5 bases, the J end lost 4 bases, and 16 bases lay between the germline ends. Here the CDR3 reads CASSQRASRADTQYF. The CDR3 DNA reads as TGTGCCAGCAGCCAACGGGCCAGCCGAGCAGATACGCAGTATTTT.

Note on this clonotype: This is likely a read error, given that the CDR3 carries no conserved phenylalanine or tryptophan at its end. The chain couples TRBV6-5 to TRBJ1-3; 7 bases agree with TRBD1. Germline V lookup: CDR1 MNHEY, CDR2 SVGAGI. Trimming took 6 bases from V and 0 from J; bases not matched to a gene: 8. The CDR3 has 16 amino acids. The CDR3 reads CASSKGQTDSGNTIYS. In nucleotides, the CDR3 is TGTGCCAGCAGCAAGGGACAGACAGACTCTGGAAACACCATATATTCT.

This clonotype has ten or more counts. The chain uses TRBV12-3 or TRBV12-4 and TRBJ1-4; 10 positions agree with TRBD1. This CDR3 region has 14 residues. Losses at the gene ends were 3 bases for V and 8 bases for J; bases not matched to a gene: 3. CDR3 residues: CASSLGTGVEKLFF. The CDR3 nucleotides read TGTGCCAGCAGTTTGGGGACAGGGGTCGAAAAACTGTTTTTT.

This clonotype was detected only once. A much larger clone sits a single nucleotide away, making a read error possible. The chain couples TRBV7-8 to TRBJ2-2; 11 bases agree with TRBD1. CDR1 and CDR2 (germline): SGHVS, FQNEAQ. This CDR3 contains 16 residues. The CDR3 region is CVSSLDRGRNTGELFF. The CDR3 DNA reads TGTGTCAGCAGCCTGGACAGGGGGCGGAACACCGGGGAGCTGTTTTTT.

A remark on this clonotype: At one boundary the junction diverges from the germline segment, which might be a read error. The gene calls are TRBV4-1 and TRBJ2-1; D ambiguous. This CDR3 contains 15 residues. In germline, CDR1 is MGHRA, CDR2 YSYEKL. CDR3 in amino acids: CASIQEGIRLEEQFF. CDR3 DNA: TGCGCCAGCATCCAAGAAGGGATCCGGCTGGAAGAGCAGTTCTTC.

With respect to this clonotype: This CDR3 is missing its conserved last phenylalanine or tryptophan, likely due to a read error. The chain carries TRBV11-3 and TRBJ1-1, with 8 bases matching TRBD1. CDR3 length: 14 residues. Germline lookup yields CDR1 SGHNT and CDR2 YENEEA. CDR3 sequence (DNA): TGTGGCAGCAGCTCAGGACAGGGCTACACTGAAGCTTTCCTT. As protein: CGSSSGQGYTEAFL.

About this clonotype: The DNA is omitted, as the CDR3 cannot be located on it reliably, and the CDR3 follows TCRdb's listing. CDR3 residues: CGVGQGGLTKNCFF. The chain employs TRBV29-1 and TRBJ1-4; the D call TRBD1 from the table was never checked on the DNA. The CDR3 is 14 amino acids long, termini counted. Germline V gene sequence: CDR1 SQVTM, CDR2 ANQGSEA.

A word on this clonotype: One junction end does not reproduce the germline sequence, and a read error may be involved. The chain employs TRBV29-1 and TRBJ2-1; D perhaps matches TRBD2 (6 bases). Germline assignment: CDR1 SQVTM and CDR2 ANQGSEA. The CDR3 spans 13 residues. CDR3 sequence: CSVKRRGINEKFF. The CDR3 DNA sequence: TGCAGCGTAAAACGGCGGGGCATAAATGAGAAGTTCTTT.